This TCR beta chain was profiled in a study of blood T cell repertoires in COVID-19. Study overall: From the United States, Italy and Spain came samples of acute and convalescent COVID-19. Nucleic acid was either cDNA or gDNA, and it came from T cells, B-cell-depleted T cells, or PBMCs.

Seattle researchers signed up patients amid active infection and tracked them longitudinally. In the authors' workflow: Estimated nucleated cell counts came from reference gene primer amplification. The protocol was immunoSEQ multiplex PCR, while the TCRdb copy is restricted to in-frame clones and leaves out a portion. From that table come the V and J calls and clone size; the DNA was used to work out D and trimming. The sample carries more than 200,000 clones, approximately 86% recorded once. CDR3 length: 14 amino acids. Trimming shortened V by 3 bases and J by 7 bases, and 15 bases separated the two germline ends. Germline CDR1 MNHNY, CDR2 SVGAGI (reference sequence).

The chain employs TRBV6-6 and TRBJ1-2; D might be TRBD1 (6 bases). Sequencing was done on a sample of peripheral blood. This sequence was found in a woman in her sixties with COVID-19, enrolled during active disease. The CDR3, as DNA: TGTGCCAGCAGTTATTGTGGGACATCTTGTGGCTACACCTTC. Its protein is CASSYCGTSCGYTF.